Following are 19 T cell receptor beta chains from one sample sequenced in a study of T cell responses to AZD1222 COVID-19 vaccine. Generated by immunoSEQ multiplex PCR, the TCRdb table keeps only in-frame clones and is missing some. The sample yields about 93,000 clones, roughly 89% seen once. The source material was peripheral blood, sampled on day 0 of MenACWY control vaccination. These TCRs come from an adult in good health.

This clone appeared a single time. CDR3 sequence reads: CASSYSGGQGYGYTF. In DNA, the CDR3 is TGTGCCAGCAGTTACTCGGGGGGGCAGGGCTATGGCTACACCTTC. The chain combines TRBV6-5 with TRBJ1-2, with D tentatively TRBD1 (6 bases). In germline, CDR1 is MNHEY, CDR2 SVGAGI. The CDR3 sequence is 15 residues long. With 0 bases removed from V and 4 bases from J, the gap between germline ends came to 12 bases.

The V call is TRBV18, the J call TRBJ1-2, with TRBD1 matching over 7 bases. Germline CDR1 and CDR2: KGHSH and LQKENI. The CDR3 is 14 residues long. The V and J ends lost 6 bases and 0 bases, in that order; junction bases with no gene match: 4. The CDR3 protein is CASSSGTANYGYTF. CDR3 nucleotide sequence: TGTGCCAGCTCCTCCGGGACAGCTAACTATGGCTACACCTTC.

V usage is TRBV6-2 or TRBV6-3 and J usage is TRBJ2-3; 14 nucleotides agree with TRBD2. The V and J ends lost 6 bases and 0 bases, in that order; junction bases with no gene match: 14. Germline-derived CDR1 and CDR2 are MNHEY and SVGEGT. The CDR3 is 20 amino acids. This CDR3 is CASSDPGLAGATTSTDTQYF. The CDR3 coding sequence is TGTGCCAGCAGCGACCCGGGACTAGCGGGGGCCACGACGAGCACAGATACGCAGTATTTT.

This clone has only one observation. V and J are TRBV7-2 and TRBJ1-3, with D unclear. V lost 1 base and J 4 bases, leaving 14 bases between the germline ends. The CDR3 loop spans 16 amino acids. Germline V gives CDR1 SGHTA, CDR2 FQGNSA. The CDR3 sequence is CASSLDATNPGNTIYF. The CDR3 nucleotides read TGTGCCAGCAGCTTAGATGCCACAAATCCAGGAAACACCATATATTTT.

This sequence joins TRBV2 and TRBJ2-7; 7 nucleotides line up with TRBD1. With 6 bases clipped from V and 4 bases from J, the junction kept 6 bases outside the gene matches. CDR1 is SNHLY and CDR2 is FYNNEI in the germline V gene. The CDR3 is 13 residues long. CDR3 coding DNA: TGTGCCAGCAGACGGACAGGACAATACGAGCAGTACTTC. It codes for CASRRTGQYEQYF.

In this sample, this clone turned up a few times. The V and J genes are TRBV4-3 and TRBJ1-2, with D hard to call. CDR1 and CDR2 (germline): LGHNA, YSLEER. The CDR3 is 15 amino acids. Trimming took off 0 bases at V and 7 bases at J, with 15 bases between the two ends. This CDR3 reads CASSQDVLPLVGYTF. Written as DNA, the CDR3 is TGCGCCAGCAGCCAAGACGTACTACCTTTGGTTGGCTACACCTTC.

The gene calls are TRBV7-2 and TRBJ1-5; D unclear. Germline V lookup: CDR1 SGHTA, CDR2 FQGNSA. The CDR3 contains 14 residues. V shed 2 bases and J shed 3 bases, with 8 bases lying between them. The DNA for the CDR3 is TGTGCCAGCAGCTTACACCATCTCAATCAGCCCCAGCATTTT. This translates into CASSLHHLNQPQHF.

The chain employs TRBV27 and TRBJ2-1, with D uncertain. This CDR3 region has 16 residues. V was clipped by 2 bases and J by 0 bases, with 11 bases between them. The germline CDR1 and CDR2 sequences are MNHEY and SMNVEV (reference sequence). Written as DNA, the CDR3 is TGTGCCAGCAGTTTACATGCGAAAAGCTCCTACAATGAGCAGTTCTTC. It codes for CASSLHAKSSYNEQFF.

As for this clone: At one end, the junction sequence differs from germline, possibly due to a read error. The V gene is TRBV7-9, the J gene TRBJ2-3, with no clear D. This CDR3 has 15 residues. Germline V gene lookup returns CDR1 SEHNR and CDR2 FQNEAQ (reference sequence). CDR3 loop: CASSIAPTNPDTQYF. CDR3 nucleotide sequence: TGTGCCAGCAGCATAGCCCCCACTAACCCAGATACGCAGTATTTT. The complete variable domain, with remaining parts taken from reference TRBV7-9 and TRBJ2-3, reads DTGVSQNPRHKITKRGQNVTFRCDPISEHNRLYWYRQTLGQGPEFLTYFQNEAQLEKSRLLSDRFSAERPKGSFSTLEIQRTEQGDSAMYLCASSIAPTNPDTQYFGPGTRLTVL.

The chain recombines TRBV28 with TRBJ1-1; D remains unclear. The germline CDR1 and CDR2 sequences are MDHEN and SYDVKM. This CDR3 is 17 amino acids long. V lost 6 bases to trimming and J lost 2 bases, with 22 bases between them. This chain's CDR3 is CASRAPRAPGRNTEAFF. CDR3 coding DNA: TGTGCCAGCAGGGCCCCTCGGGCACCTGGGAGAAACACTGAAGCTTTCTTT.

The rearrangement joins TRBV24-1 to TRBJ1-3; perhaps TRBD1 as D (6 bases). The CDR3 is 13 amino acids. The V gene's germline CDR1 is KGHDR and CDR2 SFDVKD. Trimming pared 4 bases from V and 6 bases from J, leaving 9 bases between. The CDR3 region has the DNA TGTGCCACCAGTGAACGACAGGTAAACACCATATATTTT. Translated: CATSERQVNTIYF.

The chain joins TRBV19 to TRBJ1-2; TRBD1 is a possible D gene (5 bases). The ends were cut back, 10 bases at V and 2 bases at J, with 14 bases in the middle. CDR3 size: 13 residues. Per germline, CDR1 LNHDA and CDR2 SQIVND (reference sequence). The CDR3 loop reads CATSLGGNYGYTF. CDR3 in DNA: TGTGCCACCAGCCTCGGGGGGAACTATGGCTACACCTTC.

The rearrangement joins TRBV7-3 to TRBJ1-1, with 8 bases lining up with TRBD1. The junction had 19 bases not matched to a gene; V was cut back by 5 bases and J by 5 bases. CDR3 length: 18 amino acids. Germline V gene sequence: CDR1 SGHTA, CDR2 FQGTGA. CDR3 sequence: CASSIYDPDRGEGTEAFF. In DNA form, the CDR3 reads TGTGCCAGCAGCATCTATGACCCCGACAGGGGCGAAGGAACTGAAGCTTTCTTT.

This clone has just a few counts. V usage is TRBV5-5 and J usage is TRBJ1-5; TRBD1 matches at 12 bases. This CDR3 region has 15 residues. The V gene's germline CDR1 is SGHKS and CDR2 YYEKEE (reference sequence). The J segment lost 6 bases and the V segment lost 4 bases, leaving 5 bases of the junction unmatched. The CDR3 sequence is CASSLGQGAIQPQHF. The CDR3 DNA follows: TGTGCCAGCAGCCTGGGACAGGGGGCGATTCAGCCCCAGCATTTT.

In its sample, this clone was seen a few times. V gene TRBV5-4 combines with J gene TRBJ2-7, with D perhaps matching TRBD2 (5 bases). The CDR3 extends over 15 amino acids. Germline CDR1 SGHNT, CDR2 YYREEE (reference sequence). CDR3: CAVSPEGSPTLEQYF. For the CDR3, the DNA is TGTGCGGTCTCCCCCGAGGGCTCCCCGACCCTCGAGCAGTACTTC.

J is TRBJ1-1 and V is TRBV5-5; D call uncertain. Germline CDR1 SGHKS, CDR2 YYEKEE (reference sequence). Trimming cost V 2 bases and J 0 bases, with 8 bases left between them. The CDR3 sequence is 14 residues long. CDR3 in DNA: TGTGCCAGCAGCTTACAGAGCATGAACACTGAAGCTTTCTTT. Residues: CASSLQSMNTEAFF.

This chain links TRBV11-3 with TRBJ2-1; no clear D gene. The length of the CDR3 is 12 residues. Germline CDR1 reads SGHNT; CDR2 reads YENEEA. The V end was cut by 6 bases, the J end by 3 bases, with 6 bases between. CDR3 sequence (DNA): TGTGCCAGCAGTGATTTCTACAATGAGCAGTTCTTC. As protein: CASSDFYNEQFF.

This clone occurred a few times. The V call is TRBV27, the J call TRBJ2-1, with D hard to call. The CDR3 is 12 amino acids. Germline V gene data show CDR1 as MNHEY and CDR2 as SMNVEV (reference sequence). Trimming removed 4 bases from V and 6 bases from J, with 7 bases in between. CDR3 nucleotide sequence: TGTGCCAGCAGTTCGCGCTTCAATGAGCAGTTCTTC. Amino acids: CASSSRFNEQFF.

The rearrangement joins TRBV7-3 to TRBJ1-1; D unclear. Germline assignment: CDR1 SGHTA and CDR2 FQGTGA. Between the trimmed V and J ends, which lost 2 bases and 0 bases, there was a span of 7 bases. The CDR3 runs 14 residues. CDR3 residues: CASSLDGMNTEAFF. DNA of the CDR3: TGTGCCAGCAGCTTAGACGGCATGAACACTGAAGCTTTCTTT.